This T cell receptor (beta chain) was documented in a study of molecular identifiers for immune sequencing clone quantification. Study-wide findings and caveats: Clones that exceeded 20 RNA copies held over 99% of effector molecules, yet under 1% in naive cells.

TCRdb re-analysed the PCR reads in MiXCR, keeping a single row per CDR3 protein. This sample has roughly 320,000 distinct CDR3 sequences, with 20% to 25% found just once. There are many counts of this clonotype. Its antigen is undetermined. V was pared by 6 bases and J by 6 bases, with 14 bases of the junction left unmatched. This CDR3 spans 17 amino acids. CDR1 is MNHEY and CDR2 is SMNVEV in the germline V gene (reference sequence). The sequence came from a human donor in good health. Some libraries in this study had Jurkat cell RNA spiked in. The chain has TRBV27 and TRBJ1-4; 9 bases agree with TRBD1. Sequencing input: naive CD8+ T cells from blood, with Jurkat cell RNA spiked in. Subset of the sample: FACS-sorted CD8+CD4-CCR7+CD45RA+ naive T cells. In DNA, the CDR3 is TGTGCCAGCAGCTCCCAGGGAATCGGGACAGGGTATGAAAAACTGTTTTTT. Protein sequence: CASSSQGIGTGYEKLFF.